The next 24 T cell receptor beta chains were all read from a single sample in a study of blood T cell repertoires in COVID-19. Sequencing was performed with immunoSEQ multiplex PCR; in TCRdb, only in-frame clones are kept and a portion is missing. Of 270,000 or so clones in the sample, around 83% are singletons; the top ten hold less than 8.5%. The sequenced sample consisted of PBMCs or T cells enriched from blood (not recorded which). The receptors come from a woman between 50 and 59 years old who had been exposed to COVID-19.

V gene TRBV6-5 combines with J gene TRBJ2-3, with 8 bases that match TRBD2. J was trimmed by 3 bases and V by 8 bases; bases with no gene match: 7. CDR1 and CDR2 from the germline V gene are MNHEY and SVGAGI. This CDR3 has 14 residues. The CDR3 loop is CASSAGEGTDTQYF. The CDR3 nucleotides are TGTGCCAGCTCAGCGGGGGAAGGTACAGATACGCAGTATTTT.

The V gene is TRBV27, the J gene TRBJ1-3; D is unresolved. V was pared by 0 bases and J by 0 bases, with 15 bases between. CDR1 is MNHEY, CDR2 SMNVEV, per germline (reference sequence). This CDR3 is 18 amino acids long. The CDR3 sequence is CASSLSIAGLSSGNTIYF. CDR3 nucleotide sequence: TGTGCCAGCAGTTTATCGATTGCGGGCTTAAGCTCTGGAAACACCATATATTTT.

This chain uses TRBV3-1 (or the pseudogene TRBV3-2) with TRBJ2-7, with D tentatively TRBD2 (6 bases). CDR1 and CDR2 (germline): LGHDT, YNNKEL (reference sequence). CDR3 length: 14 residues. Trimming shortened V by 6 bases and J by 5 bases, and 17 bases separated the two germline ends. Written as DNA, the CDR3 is TGTGCCAGCAGTAGGGTGGGGGGTGTCGACGAGCAGTACTTC. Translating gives CASSRVGGVDEQYF.

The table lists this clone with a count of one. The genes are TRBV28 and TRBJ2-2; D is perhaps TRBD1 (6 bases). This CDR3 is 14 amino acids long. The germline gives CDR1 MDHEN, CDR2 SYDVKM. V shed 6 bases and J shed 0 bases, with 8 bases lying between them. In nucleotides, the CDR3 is TGTGCCAGCAGGGACAGATCGAACACCGGGGAGCTGTTTTTT. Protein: CASRDRSNTGELFF.

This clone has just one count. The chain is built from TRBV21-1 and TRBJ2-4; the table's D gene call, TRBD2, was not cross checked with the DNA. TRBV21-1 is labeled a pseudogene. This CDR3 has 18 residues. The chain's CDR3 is CASSKANSGGDYKNIQYF. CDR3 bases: TGTGCCAGCAGCAAAGCAAATAGCGGGGGGGACTACAAAAACATTCAGTACTTC.

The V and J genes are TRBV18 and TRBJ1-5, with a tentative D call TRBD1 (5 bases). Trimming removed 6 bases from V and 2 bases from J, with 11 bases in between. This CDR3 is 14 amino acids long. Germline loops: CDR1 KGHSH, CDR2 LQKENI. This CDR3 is CASSSGMGNQPQHF. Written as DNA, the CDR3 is TGTGCCAGCTCGTCAGGGATGGGCAATCAGCCCCAGCATTTT.

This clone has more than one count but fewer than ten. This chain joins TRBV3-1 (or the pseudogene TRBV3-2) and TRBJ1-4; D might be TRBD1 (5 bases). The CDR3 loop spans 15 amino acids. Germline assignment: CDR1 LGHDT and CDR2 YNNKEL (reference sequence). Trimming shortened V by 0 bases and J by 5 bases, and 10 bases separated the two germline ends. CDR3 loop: CASSQDAGGNEKLFF. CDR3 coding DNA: TGTGCCAGCAGCCAAGATGCGGGGGGGAATGAAAAACTGTTTTTT.

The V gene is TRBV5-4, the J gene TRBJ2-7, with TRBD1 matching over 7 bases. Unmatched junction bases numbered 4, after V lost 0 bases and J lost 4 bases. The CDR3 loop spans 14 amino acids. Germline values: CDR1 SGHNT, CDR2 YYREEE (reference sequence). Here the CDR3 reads CASSLAGQLYEQYF. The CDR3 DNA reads TGTGCCAGCAGCTTGGCGGGACAGCTATACGAGCAGTACTTC.

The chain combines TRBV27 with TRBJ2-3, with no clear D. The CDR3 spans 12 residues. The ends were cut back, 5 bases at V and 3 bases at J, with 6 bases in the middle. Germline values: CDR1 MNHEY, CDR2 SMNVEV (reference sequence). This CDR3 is CASSGRTDTQYF. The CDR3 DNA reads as TGTGCCAGCAGTGGTAGAACAGATACGCAGTATTTT.

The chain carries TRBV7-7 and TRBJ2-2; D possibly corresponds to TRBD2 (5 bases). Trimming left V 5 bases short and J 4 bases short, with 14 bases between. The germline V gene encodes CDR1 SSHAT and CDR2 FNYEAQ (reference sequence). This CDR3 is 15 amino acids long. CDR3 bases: TGTGCCAGCAGCCCCAACGGGGTAGGCACCGGGGAGCTGTTTTTT. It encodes CASSPNGVGTGELFF.

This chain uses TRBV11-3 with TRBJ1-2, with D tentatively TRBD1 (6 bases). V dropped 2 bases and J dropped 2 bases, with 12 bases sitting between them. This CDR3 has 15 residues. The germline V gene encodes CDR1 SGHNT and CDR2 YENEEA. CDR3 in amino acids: CASSLRPGANYGYTF. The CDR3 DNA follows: TGTGCCAGCAGCTTACGGCCAGGGGCGAACTATGGCTACACCTTC.

The CDR3 loop reads CASSLSNRGEIDTQYF. The CDR3 DNA reads as TGTGCCAGCAGCCTGTCGAACAGGGGAGAGATAGATACGCAGTATTTT. V is TRBV5-5 and J is TRBJ2-3; the match to TRBD1 covers 7 bases. The CDR3 runs to 16 residues. V was pared by 4 bases and J by 5 bases, with 13 bases of the junction left unmatched. CDR1 and CDR2 (germline): SGHKS, YYEKEE (reference sequence).

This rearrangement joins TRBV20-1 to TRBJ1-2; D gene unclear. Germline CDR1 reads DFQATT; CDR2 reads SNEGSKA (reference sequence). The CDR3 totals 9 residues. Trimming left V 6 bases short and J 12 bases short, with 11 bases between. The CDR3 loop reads CSAPPRNTF. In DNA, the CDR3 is TGCAGTGCCCCCCCCAGGAACACCTTC.

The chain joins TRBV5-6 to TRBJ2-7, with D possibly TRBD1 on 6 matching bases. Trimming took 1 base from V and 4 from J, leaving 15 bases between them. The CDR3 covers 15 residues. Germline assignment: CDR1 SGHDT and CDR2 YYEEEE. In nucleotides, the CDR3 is TGTGCCAGCAGCTTGCTCAGGGGAGTAACATACGAGCAGTACTTC. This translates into CASSLLRGVTYEQYF.

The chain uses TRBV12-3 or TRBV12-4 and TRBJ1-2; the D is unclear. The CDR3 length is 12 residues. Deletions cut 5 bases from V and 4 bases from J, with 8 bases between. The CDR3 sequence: CASSRELYGYTF. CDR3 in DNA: TGTGCCAGCAGTCGGGAGCTCTATGGCTACACCTTC.

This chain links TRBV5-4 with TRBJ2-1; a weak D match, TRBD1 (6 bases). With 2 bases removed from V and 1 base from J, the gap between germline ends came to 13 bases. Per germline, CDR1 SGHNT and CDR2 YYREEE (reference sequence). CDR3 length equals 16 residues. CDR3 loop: CASSFSAGTSYNEQFF. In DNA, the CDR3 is TGTGCCAGCAGCTTTTCGGCAGGGACATCCTACAATGAGCAGTTCTTC. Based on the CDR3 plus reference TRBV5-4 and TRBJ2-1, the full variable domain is ETGVTQSPTHLIKTRGQQVTLRCSSQSGHNTVSWYQQALGQGPQFIFQYYREEENGRGNFPPRFSGLQFPNYSSELNVNALELDDSALYLCASSFSAGTSYNEQFFGPGTRLTVL.

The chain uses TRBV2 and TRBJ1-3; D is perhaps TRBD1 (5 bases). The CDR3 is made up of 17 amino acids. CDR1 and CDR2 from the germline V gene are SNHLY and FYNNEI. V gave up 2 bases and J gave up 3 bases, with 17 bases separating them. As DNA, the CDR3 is TGTGCCAGCAGTGAAAAGACTGCAGAAAGGGGTGGAAACACCATATATTTT. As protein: CASSEKTAERGGNTIYF.

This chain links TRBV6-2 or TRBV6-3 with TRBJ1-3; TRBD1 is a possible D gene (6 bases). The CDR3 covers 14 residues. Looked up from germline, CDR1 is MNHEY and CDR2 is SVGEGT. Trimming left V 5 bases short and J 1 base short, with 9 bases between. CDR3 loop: CASSLTGSGNTIYF. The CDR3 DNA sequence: TGTGCCAGCAGTCTTACAGGGTCTGGAAACACCATATATTTT.

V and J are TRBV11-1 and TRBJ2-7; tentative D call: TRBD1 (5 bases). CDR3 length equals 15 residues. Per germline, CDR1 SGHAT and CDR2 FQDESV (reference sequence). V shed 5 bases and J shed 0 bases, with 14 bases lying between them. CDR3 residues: CASSRQAGLSYEQYF. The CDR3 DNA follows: TGTGCCAGCAGCCGACAAGCAGGGCTCTCCTACGAGCAGTACTTC.

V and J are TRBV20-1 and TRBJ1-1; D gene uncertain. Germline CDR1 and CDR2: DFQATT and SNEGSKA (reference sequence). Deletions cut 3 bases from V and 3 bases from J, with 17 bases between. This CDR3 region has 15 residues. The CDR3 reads CSASQSDPLHTEAFF. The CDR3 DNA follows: TGCAGTGCTAGTCAAAGCGACCCCCTACACACTGAAGCTTTCTTT.

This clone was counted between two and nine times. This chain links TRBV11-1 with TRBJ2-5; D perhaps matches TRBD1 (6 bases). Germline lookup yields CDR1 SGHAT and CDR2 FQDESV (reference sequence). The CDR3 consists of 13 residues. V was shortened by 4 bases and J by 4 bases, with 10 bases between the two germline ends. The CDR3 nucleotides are TGTGCCAGCAGCTGGGGGCAGCGAGAGACCCAGTACTTC. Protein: CASSWGQRETQYF.

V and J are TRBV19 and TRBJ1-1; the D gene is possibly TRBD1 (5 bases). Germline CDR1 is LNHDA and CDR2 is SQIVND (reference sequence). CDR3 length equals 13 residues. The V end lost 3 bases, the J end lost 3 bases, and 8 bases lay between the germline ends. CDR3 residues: CASSIVRDTEAFF. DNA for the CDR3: TGTGCCAGTAGTATCGTCAGGGACACTGAAGCTTTCTTT.

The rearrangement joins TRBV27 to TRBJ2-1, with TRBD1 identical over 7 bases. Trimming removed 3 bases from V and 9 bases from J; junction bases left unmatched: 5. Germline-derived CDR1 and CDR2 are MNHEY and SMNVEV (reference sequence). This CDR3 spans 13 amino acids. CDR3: CASSFRGQLEQFF. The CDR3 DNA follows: TGTGCCAGCAGTTTTAGGGGACAGCTTGAGCAGTTCTTC.

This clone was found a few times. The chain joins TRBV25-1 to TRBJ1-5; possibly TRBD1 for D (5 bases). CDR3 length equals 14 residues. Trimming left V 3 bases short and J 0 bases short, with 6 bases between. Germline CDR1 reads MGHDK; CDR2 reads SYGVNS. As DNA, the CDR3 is TGTGCCAGCAGTGATAGGGGTAGCAATCAGCCCCAGCATTTT. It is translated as CASSDRGSNQPQHF.